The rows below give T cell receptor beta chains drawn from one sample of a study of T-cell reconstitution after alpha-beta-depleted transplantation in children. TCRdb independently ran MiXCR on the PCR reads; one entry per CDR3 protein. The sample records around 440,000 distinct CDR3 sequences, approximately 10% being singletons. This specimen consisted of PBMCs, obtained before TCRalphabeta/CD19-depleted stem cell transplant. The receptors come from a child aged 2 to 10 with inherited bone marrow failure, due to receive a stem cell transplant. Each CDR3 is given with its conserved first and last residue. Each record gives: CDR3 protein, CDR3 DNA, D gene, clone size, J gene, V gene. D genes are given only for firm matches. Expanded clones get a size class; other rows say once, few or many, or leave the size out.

CDR3: CASSFPQGSRYGYTF; DNA: TGTGCCAGCAGTTTCCCGCAGGGGTCCCGCTATGGCTACACCTTC; D: NA; size: many; J: TRBJ1-2; V: TRBV28
CDR3: CSAVPPEYQETQYF; DNA: TGCAGTGCTGTCCCCCCCGAGTACCAAGAGACCCAGTACTTC; D: NA; size: NA; J: TRBJ2-5; V: TRBV20-1
CDR3: CASSILAGGNNEQFF; DNA: TGTGCCAGTAGTATACTAGCGGGAGGGAACAATGAGCAGTTCTTC; D: TRBD2; size: many; J: TRBJ2-1; V: TRBV19
CDR3: CASSLGGDLNTEAFF; DNA: TGCGCCAGCAGCTTGGGAGGGGATTTGAACACTGAAGCTTTCTTT; D: NA; size: many; J: TRBJ1-1; V: TRBV5-1
CDR3: CASSQAWSHTGELFF; DNA: TGTGCCAGCAGCCAAGCATGGTCACACACCGGGGAGCTGTTTTTT; D: NA; size: many; J: TRBJ2-2; V: TRBV3-1
CDR3: CASSFGLAGRGDYNEQFF; DNA: TGTGCCAGCAGCTTCGGTCTAGCGGGCAGGGGGGATTACAATGAGCAGTTCTTC; D: NA; size: many; J: TRBJ2-1; V: TRBV11-2
CDR3: CASSSEGQSEGYTF; DNA: TGCGCCAGCAGCTCGGAGGGACAGTCGGAAGGCTACACCTTC; D: TRBD1; size: many; J: TRBJ1-2; V: TRBV5-1
CDR3: CASSYLSLASYEQYF; DNA: TGTGCCAGCAGTTACCTTTCTCTAGCTTCCTACGAGCAGTACTTC; D: NA; size: many; J: TRBJ2-7; V: TRBV6-2/TRBV6-3
CDR3: CASTPNRGGNEQFF; DNA: TGTGCCAGTACCCCGAATAGGGGGGGAAATGAGCAGTTCTTC; D: NA; size: NA; J: TRBJ2-1; V: TRBV19
CDR3: CASSASGHSNQPQHF; DNA: TGTGCCAGCAGCGCGTCCGGGCATAGCAATCAGCCCCAGCATTTT; D: NA; size: many; J: TRBJ1-5; V: TRBV9
CDR3: CATSRDRQVKYNEQFF; DNA: TGTGCCACCAGCAGAGATCGACAGGTGAAATACAATGAGCAGTTCTTC; D: NA; size: many; J: TRBJ2-1; V: TRBV15
CDR3: CASSGTDSTFYEQYF; DNA: TGTGCCAGCAGTGGGACAGATAGTACCTTCTACGAGCAGTACTTC; D: TRBD1; size: many; J: TRBJ2-7; V: TRBV12-3/TRBV12-4
CDR3: CASSQVYAFTGAREKLFF; DNA: TGTGCCAGCAGCCAAGTATATGCGTTTACGGGGGCGCGTGAAAAACTGTTTTTT; D: NA; size: many; J: TRBJ1-4; V: TRBV3-1
CDR3: CASSVGGPTYEQYF; DNA: TGTGCCAGCAGCGTAGGAGGACCCACCTACGAGCAGTACTTC; D: NA; size: many; J: TRBJ2-7; V: TRBV9
CDR3: CASGTANSPLHF; DNA: TGTGCCAGCGGGACGGCCAATTCACCCCTCCACTTT; D: NA; size: NA; J: TRBJ1-6; V: TRBV7-2
CDR3: CSASGLAGAQSYEQYF; DNA: TGCAGTGCTAGTGGGCTAGCGGGAGCCCAGTCCTACGAGCAGTACTTC; D: TRBD2; size: many; J: TRBJ2-7; V: TRBV20-1
CDR3: CASSPPGSGQFF; DNA: TGTGCCAGCAGTCCGCCGGGTAGCGGGCAGTTCTTC; D: NA; size: few; J: TRBJ2-1; V: TRBV28
CDR3: CASSHLNTGELFF; DNA: TGTGCCAGCAGCCACCTAAACACCGGGGAGCTGTTTTTT; D: NA; size: many; J: TRBJ2-2; V: TRBV7-9
CDR3: CASRTIQRAYEQYF; DNA: TGTGCCAGCAGAACCATACAGAGAGCCTACGAGCAGTACTTC; D: NA; size: many; J: TRBJ2-7; V: TRBV6-1
CDR3: CASSLARQVYEQYF; DNA: TGTGCCAGCAGCTTAGCGAGACAGGTCTACGAGCAGTACTTC; D: NA; size: many; J: TRBJ2-7; V: TRBV7-2
CDR3: CASSQDRGSGKYNEQFF; DNA: TGCGCCAGCAGCCAAGATCGGGGTAGCGGAAAATACAATGAGCAGTTCTTC; D: NA; size: many; J: TRBJ2-1; V: TRBV4-3
CDR3: CASSLLGYYGYTF; DNA: TGTGCCAGCAGTTTACTAGGCTACTATGGCTACACCTTC; D: NA; size: many; J: TRBJ1-2; V: TRBV27
CDR3: CSVDPGLGGEQYF; DNA: TGCAGCGTTGACCCGGGACTAGGAGGCGAGCAGTACTTC; D: TRBD2; size: many; J: TRBJ2-7; V: TRBV29-1
CDR3: CASSLEVRSGNQPQHF; DNA: TGTGCCAGCAGCTTAGAGGTACGCTCAGGCAATCAGCCCCAGCATTTT; D: NA; size: many; J: TRBJ1-5; V: TRBV7-8
CDR3: CASSEYASGANVLTF; DNA: TGCGCCAGCAGTGAGTACGCCTCTGGGGCCAACGTCCTGACTTTC; D: NA; size: many; J: TRBJ2-6; V: TRBV10-2
CDR3: CASTSGEGTGQPQHF; DNA: TGTGCCAGCACCTCAGGGGAGGGGACGGGCCAGCCCCAGCATTTT; D: NA; size: NA; J: TRBJ1-5; V: TRBV28
CDR3: CASKVWADSGQPQHF; DNA: TGTGCCAGTAAGGTCTGGGCAGACTCGGGTCAGCCCCAGCATTTT; D: NA; size: NA; J: TRBJ1-5; V: TRBV19
CDR3: CASSYSMSDGSFF; DNA: TGTGCCAGCAGTTACTCGATGTCTGATGGCTCGTTCTTC; D: NA; size: many; J: TRBJ2-1; V: TRBV6-2/TRBV6-3
CDR3: CASSLTLAANTGELFF; DNA: TGTGCCAGCAGCTTAACACTAGCGGCGAACACCGGGGAGCTGTTTTTT; D: TRBD2; size: many; J: TRBJ2-2; V: TRBV13
CDR3: CSAVRLASYNEQFF; DNA: TGCAGTGCGGTAAGACTCGCCTCCTACAATGAGCAGTTCTTC; D: NA; size: many; J: TRBJ2-1; V: TRBV20-1
CDR3: CASSLGSRIAYEQYF; DNA: TGTGCCAGCAGCTTAGGGTCGAGGATCGCCTACGAGCAGTACTTC; D: NA; size: NA; J: TRBJ2-7; V: TRBV11-2
CDR3: CASGGQGRLGYTF; DNA: TGTGCCAGCGGCGGACAGGGGCGACTTGGCTACACCTTC; D: TRBD1; size: many; J: TRBJ1-2; V: TRBV6-1
CDR3: CASSQDNPPDRSNEQFF; DNA: TGCGCCAGCAGCCAAGATAATCCCCCTGACAGAAGCAATGAGCAGTTCTTC; D: NA; size: many; J: TRBJ2-1; V: TRBV4-3
CDR3: CASSLLGGRAVGQYF; DNA: TGTGCCAGCAGTTTATTGGGCGGGAGGGCCGTCGGGCAGTACTTC; D: TRBD2; size: many; J: TRBJ2-7; V: TRBV27
CDR3: CASSLGVFYGYTF; DNA: TGTGCCAGCAGTTTGGGGGTCTTCTATGGCTACACCTTC; D: NA; size: NA; J: TRBJ1-2; V: TRBV12-3/TRBV12-4
CDR3: CASTSGVGTDTQYF; DNA: TGTGCCAGCACCTCGGGAGTTGGGACAGATACGCAGTATTTT; D: NA; size: few; J: TRBJ2-3; V: TRBV12-3/TRBV12-4
CDR3: CSVRYDTTQETQYF; DNA: TGCAGCGTTCGGTACGACACCACGCAAGAGACCCAGTACTTC; D: NA; size: many; J: TRBJ2-5; V: TRBV29-1
CDR3: CASSPTAGAIGELFF; DNA: TGTGCCAGCTCACCTACAGCGGGAGCGATCGGGGAGCTGTTTTTT; D: TRBD2; size: few; J: TRBJ2-2; V: TRBV18
CDR3: CASSSPTSGREYQETQYF; DNA: TGTGCCAGCAGCTCCCCGACTAGCGGGAGAGAGTACCAAGAGACCCAGTACTTC; D: TRBD2; size: many; J: TRBJ2-5; V: TRBV5-6
CDR3: CASSFLGPGNNEQFF; DNA: TGTGCCAGCAGTTTTCTAGGACCAGGCAACAATGAGCAGTTCTTC; D: NA; size: few; J: TRBJ2-1; V: TRBV6-5
CDR3: CASSFGILPNGYTF; DNA: TGTGCCAGCAGTTTTGGGATCCTCCCGAATGGCTACACCTTC; D: NA; size: many; J: TRBJ1-2; V: TRBV12-3/TRBV12-4
CDR3: CASSLRSSGAYNEQFF; DNA: TGTGCCAGCAGTTTAAGGTCTAGCGGCGCCTACAATGAGCAGTTCTTC; D: TRBD2; size: many; J: TRBJ2-1; V: TRBV12-3/TRBV12-4
CDR3: CASSQRDRSSYEQYF; DNA: TGCGCCAGCAGCCAACGGGACAGGAGCTCCTACGAGCAGTACTTC; D: TRBD1; size: NA; J: TRBJ2-7; V: TRBV4-1